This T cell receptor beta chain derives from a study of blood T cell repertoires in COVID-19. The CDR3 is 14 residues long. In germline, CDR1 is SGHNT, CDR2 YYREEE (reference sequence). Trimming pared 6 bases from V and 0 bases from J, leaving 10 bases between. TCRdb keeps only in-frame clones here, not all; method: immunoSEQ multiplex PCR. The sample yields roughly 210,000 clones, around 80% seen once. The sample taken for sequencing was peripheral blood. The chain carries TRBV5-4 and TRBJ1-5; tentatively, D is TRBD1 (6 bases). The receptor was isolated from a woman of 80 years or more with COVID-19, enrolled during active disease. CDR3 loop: CASNDRSSNQPQHF. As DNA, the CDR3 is TGTGCCAGCAACGACAGGTCTAGCAATCAGCCCCAGCATTTT. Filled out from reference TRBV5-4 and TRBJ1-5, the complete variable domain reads ETGVTQSPTHLIKTRGQQVTLRCSSQSGHNTVSWYQQALGQGPQFIFQYYREEENGRGNFPPRFSGLQFPNYSSELNVNALELDDSALYLCASNDRSSNQPQHFGDGTRLSIL.